These T cell receptor beta chains were read from a single sample in a study of blood T cell repertoires in COVID-19. TCRdb's copy holds only in-frame clones and misses some; the assay was immunoSEQ multiplex PCR. The data show fewer than 120,000 clones, 85% to 90% seen once. The sample taken for sequencing was peripheral blood. The receptors were sampled from a woman between 50 and 59 years old with acute or convalescent COVID-19. Each CDR3 is given with its conserved first and last residue. Each record gives: V gene, J gene, CDR3 length, D gene, clone size, CDR3 DNA, CDR3 protein. A D gene is named only where the DNA matches it firmly. Clone size, where shown, is once, few, many, or a class for clones that have expanded.

TRBV18	TRBJ1-6	17	-	once	TGTGCCAGCTCACCAGAGGCCTACGGCTCCTATAATTCACCCCTCCACTTT	CASSPEAYGSYNSPLHF
TRBV5-1	TRBJ1-2	13	TRBD1	-	TGCGCCAGCAGCTCCCTCCAGGGGGATGGCTACACCTTC	CASSSLQGDGYTF
TRBV7-6	TRBJ2-3	18	TRBD2	-	TGTGCCAGCAGCTTAGGTCGCGCGGGAGGGCCTACTACAGATACGCAGTATTTT	CASSLGRAGGPTTDTQYF
TRBV11-1	TRBJ2-1	15	TRBD2	-	TGTGCCAGCAGCTTGCGGGAGGGACTTCGGAATGAGCAGTTCTTC	CASSLREGLRNEQFF
TRBV5-8	TRBJ1-1	14	-	-	TGTGCCAGCAGCATTCTCAGGGGGAACACTGAAGCTTTCTTT	CASSILRGNTEAFF
TRBV6-4	TRBJ2-2	14	-	-	TGTGCCAGCCGAGACCGGGCGAACACCGGGGAGCTGTTTTTT	CASRDRANTGELFF
TRBV5-6	TRBJ1-1	14	-	-	TGTGCCTCCAGCAGAGGGGACTTGAACACTGAAGCTTTCTTT	CASSRGDLNTEAFF
TRBV7-9	TRBJ2-7	18	-	-	TGTGCCAGCAGCTTAGTGGCGGGTGGAGTAAAGGGCTCCTACGAGCAGTACTTC	CASSLVAGGVKGSYEQYF
TRBV3-1/TRBV3-2	TRBJ1-6	15	TRBD1	-	TGTGCCAGCAGCGCCAGGGGGAACAATAATTCACCCCTCCACTTT	CASSARGNNNSPLHF
TRBV7-9	TRBJ2-7	14	-	-	TGTGCCAGCAGCTTTGTACAGGGCTCCTACGAGCAGTACTTC	CASSFVQGSYEQYF
TRBV6-6	TRBJ2-2	11	-	-	TGTGCCAGTCGGGGAACCGGGGAGCTGTTTTTT	CASRGTGELFF
TRBV3-1/TRBV3-2	TRBJ1-6	12	-	-	TGTGCCAGCAGCGGGGGGAATTCACCCCTCCACTTT	CASSGGNSPLHF
TRBV19	TRBJ2-7	13	-	-	TGTGCCAGTAGCACCATGCGAGGTCGCGAGCAGTACTTC	CASSTMRGREQYF
TRBV28	TRBJ1-5	15	TRBD1	-	TGTGCCAGCAGTTTAGGCGGGACAGGGAATCAGCCCCAGCATTTT	CASSLGGTGNQPQHF
TRBV10-3	TRBJ1-1	13	TRBD1	-	TGTGCCATCAGAACAGGGGGCGGCCCTGAAGCTTTCTTT	CAIRTGGGPEAFF
TRBV6-4	TRBJ2-1	13	-	-	TGTGCCAGCCCCCTGACTAGATGCAATGAGCAGTTCTTC	CASPLTRCNEQFF
TRBV27	TRBJ2-1	13	-	-	TGTGCCAGCAGTTCAACAGGGTCCTATGAGCAGTTCTTC	CASSSTGSYEQFF
TRBV28	TRBJ2-4	14	-	once	TGTGCCAGCAAAGGAGACTTTGCTGGAAACATTCAGTACTTC	CASKGDFAGNIQYF
TRBV15	TRBJ1-6	15	-	-	TGTGCCACCAGCGGGCCGGAAGGTGTAGGTTCACCCCTCCACTTT	CATSGPEGVGSPLHF
TRBV27	TRBJ1-5	15	-	-	TGTGCCAGCAGTTTTCGGGGGAGGTGGAATCAGCCCCAGCATTTT	CASSFRGRWNQPQHF
TRBV3-1/TRBV3-2	TRBJ1-5	13	-	-	TGTGCCAGCAGCCAAGCTCTAGGTCAGCCCCAGCATTTT	CASSQALGQPQHF
TRBV18	TRBJ1-5	14	-	-	TGTGCCAGCTCACCCCTTCCCGGGGATCAGCCCCAGCATTTT	CASSPLPGDQPQHF
TRBV6-5	TRBJ1-4	16	-	-	TGTGCCAGCAGTTCCCCGCGGGGGACGGCTAATGAAAAACTGTTTTTT	CASSSPRGTANEKLFF
TRBV7-7	TRBJ2-3	16	TRBD2	-	TGTGCCAGCAGCTTAGGTAGCGGGGCTAGCACAGATACGCAGTATTTT	CASSLGSGASTDTQYF
TRBV11-2	TRBJ1-2	14	-	-	TGTGCCAGCAGTCAAGCTGGGCAGCACTATGGCTACACCTTC	CASSQAGQHYGYTF
TRBV7-2	TRBJ2-3	15	TRBD2	-	TGTGCCAGCAGCTTAGCGCTGGTTGGCGGGAGTTTGCAGTATTTT	CASSLALVGGSLQYF
TRBV2	TRBJ1-4	13	TRBD1	-	TGTGCCAGCACGGGGACAGGGAATGAAAAACTGTTTTTT	CASTGTGNEKLFF
TRBV19	TRBJ2-3	15	TRBD2	-	TGTGCCAGTAGTATCCGGCTAGCGGGCACAGATACGCAGTATTTT	CASSIRLAGTDTQYF
TRBV6-1	TRBJ2-4	16	-	-	TGTGCCAGCAGTGGACAGGCTTTGGGAGCCAAAAACATTCAGTACTTC	CASSGQALGAKNIQYF
TRBV2	TRBJ2-1	20	-	-	TGTGCCAGCAGTGAAGCGCGGAGGGGGCTCCAATCAAGCTCCTACAATGAGCAGTTCTTC	CASSEARRGLQSSSYNEQFF
TRBV18	TRBJ2-2	18	TRBD1	few	TGTGCCAGCTCATCCTCCTACTCCGGGACAGGGGGCACCGGGGAGCTGTTTTTT	CASSSSYSGTGGTGELFF
TRBV7-8	TRBJ2-7	18	-	-	TGTGCCAGCAGCTTAGAATCTAGGGGCCGTTCTTTCTCCTACGAGCAGTACTTC	CASSLESRGRSFSYEQYF
TRBV2	TRBJ2-5	13	TRBD1	-	TGTGCCAGCACCGGGACAGGGGTGGAGACCCAGTACTTC	CASTGTGVETQYF
TRBV24-1	TRBJ2-7	14	TRBD1	-	TGTGCCACCAGATCCGGGACAGGGTCCTACGAGCAGTACTTC	CATRSGTGSYEQYF
TRBV28	TRBJ2-7	16	TRBD2	-	TGTGCCAGCAGTTCCCCCGGACTAGCGGGAGGGGGCGAGCAGTACTTC	CASSSPGLAGGGEQYF
TRBV28	TRBJ2-3	11	-	-	TGTGCCAGCAGTTTGCGAGATACGCAGTATTTT	CASSLRDTQYF
TRBV6-5	TRBJ1-3	15	-	-	TGTGCCAGCAGTCCCCCGGGGGGGCCTGGAAACACCATATATTTT	CASSPPGGPGNTIYF
TRBV29-1	TRBJ2-1	19	TRBD2	-	TGCAGCGTTGAATTCTCGGGACTAGCGGGAGGCCTATCCTACAATGAGCAGTTCTTC	CSVEFSGLAGGLSYNEQFF
TRBV4-1	TRBJ2-1	14	-	-	TGCGCCAGCAGCCTCTCAGAGGTTGGCAATGAGCAGTTCTTC	CASSLSEVGNEQFF
TRBV4-1	TRBJ2-6	16	-	-	TGCGCCAGCAGCCAAGAGCGTCCCTCTGGGGCCAACGTCCTGACTTTC	CASSQERPSGANVLTF
TRBV5-1	TRBJ2-7	13	TRBD2	-	TGCGCCAGCAGCTTGGCGGGAGGGCACGAGCAGTACTTC	CASSLAGGHEQYF
TRBV2	TRBJ2-2	12	-	-	TGTGCCAGCACAACCGGGGCCGGGGAGCTGTTTTTT	CASTTGAGELFF
TRBV6-5	TRBJ1-6	15	TRBD1	-	TGTGCCAGCAGCCCCACCGGGACAGGGAATTCACCCCTCCACTTT	CASSPTGTGNSPLHF
TRBV2	TRBJ1-2	14	-	-	TGTGCCAGCAGCCCCGACAGGACTTCCTATGGCTACACCTTC	CASSPDRTSYGYTF
TRBV27	TRBJ2-1	14	TRBD2	many	TGTGCCAGCAGTTCTAGCGGGAATCACAATGAGCAGTTCTTC	CASSSSGNHNEQFF
TRBV28	TRBJ2-7	12	TRBD2	-	TGTGCCAGCAGCCCCCGGGGGGTTATCATGTACTTC	CASSPRGVIMYF